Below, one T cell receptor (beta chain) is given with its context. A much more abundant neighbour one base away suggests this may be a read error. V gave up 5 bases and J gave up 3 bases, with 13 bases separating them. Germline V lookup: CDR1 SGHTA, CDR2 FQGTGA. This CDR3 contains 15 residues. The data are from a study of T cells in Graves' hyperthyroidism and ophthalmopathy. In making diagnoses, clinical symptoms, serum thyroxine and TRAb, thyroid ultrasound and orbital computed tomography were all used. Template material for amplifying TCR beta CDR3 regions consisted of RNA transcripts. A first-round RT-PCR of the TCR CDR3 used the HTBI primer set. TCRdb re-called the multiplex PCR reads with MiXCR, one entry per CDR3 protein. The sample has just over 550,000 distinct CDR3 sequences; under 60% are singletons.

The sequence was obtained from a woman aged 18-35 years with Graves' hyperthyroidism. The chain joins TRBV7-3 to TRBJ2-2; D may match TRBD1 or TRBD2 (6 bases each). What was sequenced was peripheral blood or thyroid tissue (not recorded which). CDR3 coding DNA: TGTGCCAGCAGCCCCTGGAGGGGGGACACCGGGGAGCTGTTTTTT. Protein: CASSPWRGDTGELFF. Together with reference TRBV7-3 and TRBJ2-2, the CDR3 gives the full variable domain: GAGVSQTPSNKVTEKGKYVELRCDPISGHTALYWYRQSLGQGPEFLIYFQGTGAADDSGLPNDRFFAVRPEGSVSTLKIQRTERGDSAVYLCASSPWRGDTGELFFGEGSRLTVL.